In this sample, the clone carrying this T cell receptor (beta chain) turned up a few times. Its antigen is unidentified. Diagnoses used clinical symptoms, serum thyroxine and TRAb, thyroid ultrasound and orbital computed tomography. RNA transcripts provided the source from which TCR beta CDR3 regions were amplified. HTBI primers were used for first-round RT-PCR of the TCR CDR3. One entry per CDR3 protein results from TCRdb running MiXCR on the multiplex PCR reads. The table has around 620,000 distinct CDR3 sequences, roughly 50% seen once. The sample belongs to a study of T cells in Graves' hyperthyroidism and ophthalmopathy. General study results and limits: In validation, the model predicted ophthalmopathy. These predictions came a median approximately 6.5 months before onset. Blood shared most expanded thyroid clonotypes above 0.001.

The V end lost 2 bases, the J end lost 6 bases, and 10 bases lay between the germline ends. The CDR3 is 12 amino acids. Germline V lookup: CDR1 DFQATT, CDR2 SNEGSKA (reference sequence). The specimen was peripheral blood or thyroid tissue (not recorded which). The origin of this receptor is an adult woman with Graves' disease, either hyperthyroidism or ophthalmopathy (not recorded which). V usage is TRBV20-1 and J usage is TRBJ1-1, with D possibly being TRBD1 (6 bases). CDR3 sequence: CSARQGSAEAFF. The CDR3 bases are TGCAGTGCTAGACAGGGGAGCGCTGAAGCTTTCTTT.